Below are 5 T cell receptor beta chains sequenced from a single sample in a study of blood T cell repertoires in COVID-19. Assay: immunoSEQ multiplex PCR; the TCRdb copy retains only in-frame clones and omits some. The data contain roughly 170,000 clones, around 88% of them seen just once; the ten biggest clones take up 3.6%. Sequencing was carried out using PBMCs or T cells enriched from blood (not recorded which). Receptors were obtained from a woman aged 45-60 years in a cohort exposed to, infected with or recovered from COVID-19 (not recorded which).

This clone came up once. CDR3 in amino acids: CASSTQDSMNTEAFF. The CDR3, as DNA: TGTGCCAGCAGCACTCAGGACAGCATGAACACTGAAGCTTTCTTT. The chain couples TRBV9 to TRBJ1-1, with TRBD1 as a possible D gene (6 bases). V lost 4 bases and J lost 0, with 13 bases in between. CDR3 length: 15 amino acids. Germline CDR1 is SGDLS and CDR2 is YYNGEE.

CDR3 region: CASSRAGQNTEAFF. The CDR3 DNA reads as TGTGCCAGCAGCCGGGCGGGGCAGAACACTGAAGCTTTCTTT. The chain joins TRBV7-2 to TRBJ1-1, with D tentatively TRBD1 (5 bases). CDR3 length: 14 residues. V was pared by 5 bases and J by 1 base, with 11 bases between. Germline V lookup: CDR1 SGHTA, CDR2 FQGNSA.

Only one count was recorded for this clone. The V and J genes are TRBV5-1 and TRBJ1-1; the match to TRBD1 covers 9 bases. The CDR3 length is 17 residues. Looked up from germline, CDR1 is SGHRS and CDR2 is YFSETQ. Trimming removed 3 bases from V and 1 base from J; junction bases left unmatched: 10. CDR3 loop: CASSSSLGQGPNTEAFF. The CDR3 DNA is TGCGCCAGCAGCTCTTCGCTGGGACAGGGCCCGAACACTGAAGCTTTCTTT.

The chain is built from TRBV2 and TRBJ2-5; tentative D call: TRBD2 (5 bases). Trimming stripped 1 base from V and 5 bases from J, with 14 bases between. The CDR3 totals 15 residues. The germline V gene has CDR1 SNHLY and CDR2 FYNNEI. In nucleotides, the CDR3 is TGTGCCAGCAGTGAAGATGCGGGTTTGGGGGAGACCCAGTACTTC. Its protein product is CASSEDAGLGETQYF.

The chain employs TRBV19 and TRBJ2-7, with TRBD1 as a possible D gene (5 bases). Trimming removed 4 bases at V and 0 bases at J, with 10 bases between. The CDR3 totals 14 residues. Germline values: CDR1 LNHDA, CDR2 SQIVND (reference sequence). The CDR3 region is CASSTTANSYEQYF. In DNA form, the CDR3 reads TGTGCCAGTAGTACGACAGCAAACTCCTACGAGCAGTACTTC.